This T cell receptor beta chain was recovered during a study of blood T cell repertoires in COVID-19. Study context: From the United States, Italy and Spain came samples of acute and convalescent COVID-19.

The CDR3 runs to 14 residues. CDR1 is SGHTA and CDR2 is FQGNSA in the germline V gene. Germline trimming cut 1 base from V and 5 bases from J; bases unmatched to any gene: 5. The table lists this clone with a count of one. Membership in each cohort depended on participant-reported clinical history. Original processing methods: Amplification from reference gene primers served as the basis for estimated nucleated cell counts. Sequenced by immunoSEQ multiplex PCR; TCRdb stores in-frame clones only, minus some. V and J calls plus clone size are reproduced from that table; the DNA served to infer D and trimming. In the table there are 300,000 to 400,000 clones, 65% to 90% of which are singletons.

The sample taken for sequencing was PBMCs or T cells enriched from blood (not recorded which). The sequence was collected from a woman between 40 and 55 years old with acute COVID-19. The chain joins TRBV7-2 to TRBJ2-7; 7 positions match TRBD1. The CDR3 bases are TGTGCCAGCAGCTTAGAACAGGGGAACCACGAGCAGTACTTC. Translation gives CASSLEQGNHEQYF.